This T cell receptor (beta chain) was retrieved from a study of OX40 agonist ivuxolimab in advanced cancers. Study as a whole: Patients received the agonistic anti-OX40 (CD134) antibody ivuxolimab. Three patients responded partially, comprising one with hepatocellular carcinoma and two with cutaneous melanoma. The study, taken as a whole, reports: CD4+ and CD8+ T cells in blood underwent clonal expansion by week 6 at 0.1 to 3.0 mg/kg.

CDR3 length: 15 amino acids. The J segment lost 7 bases and the V segment lost 0 bases, leaving 8 bases of the junction unmatched. The germline gives CDR1 MGHRA, CDR2 YSYEKL. Measured with immunoSEQ multiplex PCR; TCRdb has only the in-frame clones, and not every one. The sample includes tens of thousands of clones, more than 75% of them seen just once. Regarding this clone: The antigen is unknown.

The chain uses TRBV4-1 and TRBJ2-5; TRBD2 agrees at 7 bases. This clonotype originated in an adult with an advanced solid tumor such as melanoma, head and neck, liver or kidney cancer. This sample comprised CD4+ or CD8+ T cells sorted from blood, obtained in a trial of the OX40 agonist ivuxolimab. CDR3 in amino acids: CASSQDRGGRRTQYF. The CDR3 nucleotides read TGCGCCAGCAGCCAAGATCGGGGAGGGCGGCGGACCCAGTACTTC.